This is a list of T cell receptor beta chains from one sample in a study of neurological immune-mediated disorders. In TCRdb, the 5' RACE reads were re-called with MiXCR into one record per CDR3 protein. This sample has fewer than 85,000 distinct CDR3 sequences; 5% to 5.5% occur once, and the top ten carry around 2.2%. Material for sequencing was PBMCs. The source of these receptors is a woman aged 30 to 39 with multiple sclerosis. The CDR3 runs from the conserved cysteine through the conserved F or W. The D gene is left open where the match is weak. Size is omitted from some rows. Given values are once, few, many or a class for expanded clones.

J gene: TRBJ2-7
V gene: TRBV4-1
clone size: few
D gene: .
CDR3 DNA: TGCGCCAGCAGCCAAGATATGCTCAGCTCCTACGAGCAGTACTTC
CDR3 protein: CASSQDMLSSYEQYF

J gene: TRBJ1-1
V gene: TRBV4-1
clone size: few
D gene: .
CDR3 DNA: TGCGCCAGCAGCCAAGAACGGGGGGGGACTGAAGCTTTCTTT
CDR3 protein: CASSQERGGTEAFF

J gene: TRBJ2-3
V gene: TRBV5-1
clone size: .
D gene: .
CDR3 DNA: TGCGCCAGCAGCCTACAAAGACCCGGGTCGTTTTTCGATACGCAGTATTTT
CDR3 protein: CASSLQRPGSFFDTQYF

J gene: TRBJ2-5
V gene: TRBV5-1
clone size: many
D gene: .
CDR3 DNA: TGCGCCAGCAGCCTGGCGGAGGGGGGGTCCCAGTACTTC
CDR3 protein: CASSLAEGGSQYF

J gene: TRBJ2-4
V gene: TRBV7-8
clone size: many
D gene: TRBD2
CDR3 DNA: TGTGCCAGCAGCGCACGACTAGCGGGGGGGCGTCACATTCAGTACTTC
CDR3 protein: CASSARLAGGRHIQYF

J gene: TRBJ2-1
V gene: TRBV5-6
clone size: many
D gene: TRBD2
CDR3 DNA: TGTGCCAGCAGCCTCGGGACTAGCGGGGGAGGTTTAGAGCAGTTCTTC
CDR3 protein: CASSLGTSGGGLEQFF

J gene: TRBJ2-1
V gene: TRBV20-1
clone size: .
D gene: .
CDR3 DNA: TGCAGTGTTGGGGGGTCTGCCTACAATGAGCAGTTCTTC
CDR3 protein: CSVGGSAYNEQFF

J gene: TRBJ1-3
V gene: TRBV12-3/TRBV12-4
clone size: few
D gene: .
CDR3 DNA: TGTGCCAGCACCGGGACTTCTGCTGGAAAAAACATATATTTT
CDR3 protein: CASTGTSAGKNIYF

J gene: TRBJ2-1
V gene: TRBV7-3
clone size: few
D gene: .
CDR3 DNA: TGTGCCAGCAGCTGGACCGCCGATGGGTCCTACAATGAGCAGTTCTTC
CDR3 protein: CASSWTADGSYNEQFF

J gene: TRBJ2-7
V gene: TRBV6-5
clone size: many
D gene: .
CDR3 DNA: TGTGCCAGCCGGTCCCAGATGACCTACGAGCAGTACTTC
CDR3 protein: CASRSQMTYEQYF

J gene: TRBJ1-6
V gene: TRBV12-3/TRBV12-4
clone size: many
D gene: .
CDR3 DNA: TGTGCCAGCAGTTTGGGTGGATCACCCCTCCACTTT
CDR3 protein: CASSLGGSPLHF

J gene: TRBJ2-6
V gene: TRBV6-2/TRBV6-3
clone size: few
D gene: .
CDR3 DNA: TGTGCCAGCAGTTACTCCTATTATAGGACGGTGATCTCTGGGGCCAACGTCCTGACTTTC
CDR3 protein: CASSYSYYRTVISGANVLTF

J gene: TRBJ2-1
V gene: TRBV5-1
clone size: many
D gene: .
CDR3 DNA: TGCGCCAGCAGCTTGGAGGACTACAATGAGCAGTTCTTC
CDR3 protein: CASSLEDYNEQFF

J gene: TRBJ1-2
V gene: TRBV20-1
clone size: many
D gene: TRBD1
CDR3 DNA: TGCAGTGCTCAGCCGGGACAGGTGCGATATGGCTACACCTTC
CDR3 protein: CSAQPGQVRYGYTF